Each of the 7 T cell receptor beta chains below was sequenced from the same sample in a study of CD8 T cells in Susac syndrome. RNA amounts of roughly 0.5 to 1 ug underwent reverse transcription with random hexamers. TCRdb recomputed calls from the immunoSEQ multiplex PCR reads with MiXCR, one row per CDR3 protein. Among 400,000 or so distinct CDR3 sequences listed, 75% to 90% were seen once. Specimen: CD8+ T cells from PBMCs. The receptors stem from a human donor with multiple sclerosis.

The chain employs TRBV24-1 and TRBJ1-2, with D uncertain. The CDR3 consists of 15 residues. CDR1 is KGHDR and CDR2 is SFDVKD in the germline V gene. With 0 bases removed from V and 2 bases from J, the gap between germline ends came to 9 bases. The CDR3: CATSDLQLGNYGYTF. CDR3 bases: TGTGCCACCAGTGATTTGCAGTTGGGAAACTATGGCTACACCTTC.

This rearrangement joins TRBV27 to TRBJ2-1; TRBD1 matches 8 bases. Germline V CDR1 and CDR2: MNHEY, SMNVEV (reference sequence). The junction had 12 bases not matched to a gene; V was cut back by 2 bases and J by 3 bases. The CDR3 covers 18 residues. The CDR3 sequence: CASSLPPPPGQVYNEQFF. The CDR3 coding sequence is TGTGCCAGCAGTTTACCCCCTCCCCCGGGACAGGTCTACAATGAGCAGTTCTTC.

The chain links TRBV4-2 to TRBJ2-3, with 11 bases aligning to TRBD2. V lost 1 base, J lost 1 base, and 1 base stayed unmatched. The CDR3 runs 16 residues. Germline CDR1 LGHNA, CDR2 YNFKEQ. As DNA, the CDR3 is TGTGCCAGCAGCCAAGTAGCGGGGGGGGGCACAGATACGCAGTATTTT. Its translation: CASSQVAGGGTDTQYF.

The rearrangement uses TRBV4-1 and TRBJ1-1, with 7 bases matching TRBD1. J lost 5 bases, V lost 1 base, and 10 bases had no gene match. From germline, CDR1 is MGHRA and CDR2 YSYEKL. CDR3 length: 16 amino acids. The CDR3 spells CASSQVRQGVDTEAFF. The CDR3 nucleotides read TGCGCCAGCAGCCAAGTCAGACAGGGAGTAGATACTGAAGCTTTCTTT.

The chain carries TRBV14 and TRBJ2-5, with D tentatively TRBD1 (5 bases). The CDR3 runs to 15 residues. CDR1 SGHDN and CDR2 FVKESK come from the germline V gene. Trimming removed 3 bases at V and 3 bases at J, with 14 bases between. CDR3 nucleotide sequence: TGTGCCAGCAGCCAGACTCCCTTACAGGAAGAGACCCAGTACTTC. Protein product: CASSQTPLQEETQYF.

This chain joins TRBV7-2 and TRBJ2-7; 10 bases match TRBD2. Germline assignment: CDR1 SGHTA and CDR2 FQGNSA. The CDR3 spans 16 residues. Trimming removed 3 bases from V and 3 bases from J; junction bases left unmatched: 8. The CDR3 coding sequence is TGTGCCAGCAGCTTCCTAACTAGCGGGGACCTCTACGAGCAGTACTTC. This encodes CASSFLTSGDLYEQYF.

The chain recombines TRBV7-6 with TRBJ2-1; D is ambiguous. The V gene's germline CDR1 is SGHVS and CDR2 FNYEAQ. Trimming removed 2 bases at V and 2 bases at J, with 10 bases between. CDR3 length: 15 residues. In DNA form, the CDR3 reads TGTGCCAGCAGCTTATCCGTACCTACCTACAATGAGCAGTTCTTC. It codes for CASSLSVPTYNEQFF.